This T cell receptor beta chain was retrieved from a study of cytomegalovirus exposure and HLA in healthy donors. Overall study results and limits: In a later analysis, DRB1 alleles had the most associated TCRs; HLA-C alleles the fewest. Previous analysis showed most TCR beta V segments were productive about 87% or about 30% of the time.

Comment on this clone: What it binds is unknown.

Germline V gene sequence: CDR1 SGHTS, CDR2 YDEGEE. This CDR3 comprises 15 residues. The germline V and J ends were trimmed by 4 bases and 0 bases, with 12 bases remaining between them. The PCR ran on 60 Vbeta and 13 Jbeta primers. TCRdb's copy holds only in-frame clones and misses some; the assay was immunoSEQ multiplex PCR. The sample yields roughly 110,000 clones, 70% to 80% seen once. This TCR was sampled from a female donor in good health and CMV-seronegative. Sequenced: PBMCs. The chain carries TRBV5-8 and TRBJ2-3; D might be TRBD1 (5 bases). CDR3 bases: TGTGCCAGCAGCCTACAAGGGGTTAGCACAGATACGCAGTATTTT. Amino acid sequence: CASSLQGVSTDTQYF. Variable domain in full (rest from reference TRBV5-8 and TRBJ2-3): EAGVTQSPTHLIKTRGQQATLRCSPISGHTSVYWYQQALGLGLQFLLWYDEGEERNRGNFPPRFSGRQFPNYSSELNVNALELEDSALYLCASSLQGVSTDTQYFGPGTRLTVL.